This T cell receptor beta chain was retrieved from a study of identifying expanded T cells in peripheral blood. Notes on the study in general: Roughly two-week clone count variance significantly increased as total template count grew.

Profiled with immunoSEQ multiplex PCR; TCRdb holds only in-frame clones, not every one. The sample lists 75,000 to 95,000 clones; roughly 89% were seen once. Turning to this clone: What it recognizes is unknown.

Germline-derived CDR1 and CDR2 are PRHDT and FYEKMQ (reference sequence). The CDR3 spans 15 residues. V lost 2 bases and J lost 1, with 10 bases in between. J is TRBJ2-3 and V is TRBV13; D might be TRBD2 (6 bases). This TCR derives from a person aged 18-70 years in good health. The sample comprised blood. The CDR3 protein is CASSLRAGRTDTQYF. CDR3 bases: TGTGCCAGCAGCTTAAGGGCGGGGCGCACAGATACGCAGTATTTT.